This TCR beta chain was found in a study of cytomegalovirus exposure and HLA in healthy donors. To note about this clone: The antigen remains unidentified.

Study-wide results and limits: Most TCR beta V segments were productive about 87% or about 30% of the time in an earlier analysis.

The CDR3 spans 14 residues. Trimming cost V 5 bases and J 4 bases, with 18 bases left between them. The germline gives CDR1 SQVTM, CDR2 ANQGSEA. PCR amplification relied on 60 Vbeta primers (plus 13 Jbeta primers). In the source study's methods: In a later analysis, around 12 million of approximately 81 million unique beta chains occurred in at least two donors. Only in-frame clones appear in the TCRdb table, and some are missing; sequencing was by immunoSEQ multiplex PCR. From that table come the V and J calls and clone size; the DNA was used to work out D and trimming. The repertoire shows 150,000 to 200,000 clones; the top ten hold approximately 6.9%. As for the donors, each was a healthy bone marrow donor.

The source material was PBMCs. The sequence was obtained from a young man in good health and CMV-seronegative. The chain uses TRBV29-1 and TRBJ2-7, with a tentative D call TRBD1 (5 bases). The CDR3 DNA reads TGCAGCGTTCGGTTTGACAGCGCCAATTACGAGCAGTACTTC. It is translated as CSVRFDSANYEQYF.